Each of the 15 T cell receptor beta chains below was sequenced from the same sample in a study of cytomegalovirus exposure and HLA in healthy donors. Vbeta (60) and Jbeta (13) primers were used in the PCR. Sequenced by immunoSEQ multiplex PCR; TCRdb stores in-frame clones only, minus some. The sample has 120,000 or so clones, around 77% seen once; the top ten hold 4% to 5%. Sequencing input: PBMCs. All receptors come from a man over 45 in good health and CMV-seropositive.

The rearrangement joins TRBV30 to TRBJ1-5, with 10 bases that match TRBD1. The CDR3 sequence is 14 residues long. The trim removed 3 bases at V and 5 bases at J, leaving 4 bases unmatched. CDR1 is GTSNPN, CDR2 SVGIG, per germline (reference sequence). The CDR3 protein is CAWSLGTGDQPQHF. The CDR3, as DNA: TGTGCCTGGAGCCTCGGGACAGGGGATCAGCCCCAGCATTTT.

The chain carries TRBV6-5 and TRBJ2-1; a weak D match, TRBD2 (6 bases). V was pared by 2 bases and J by 6 bases, with 14 bases between. Per the germline V gene, CDR1 is MNHEY and CDR2 is SVGAGI. The CDR3 has 15 residues. Written as DNA, the CDR3 is TGTGCCAGCAGTTACCGGGGACTTCCCGTCAATGAGCAGTTCTTC. Amino acids: CASSYRGLPVNEQFF.

The chain joins TRBV10-2 to TRBJ2-7; the match to TRBD1 covers 12 bases. Trimming at V came to 8 bases and at J to 7 bases, leaving 9 bases not matched to a gene. The V gene's germline CDR1 is WSHSY and CDR2 SAAADI. The CDR3 loop spans 14 amino acids. The chain's CDR3 is CASAPGDRGQEQYF. For the CDR3, the DNA is TGCGCCAGCGCCCCCGGGGACAGGGGGCAGGAGCAGTACTTC.

The rearrangement joins TRBV27 to TRBJ2-6, with 7 bases lining up with TRBD1. V shed 9 bases and J 0 bases; nucleotides not matched to a gene: 5. The CDR3 is 15 amino acids. Germline CDR1 MNHEY, CDR2 SMNVEV (reference sequence). The chain's CDR3 is CASRQGSSGANVLTF. In nucleotides, the CDR3 is TGTGCCAGTCGACAGGGAAGCTCTGGGGCCAACGTCCTGACTTTC.

This clone has more than one count but fewer than ten. The gene calls are TRBV25-1 and TRBJ1-6, with TRBD1 matching 8 bases. The CDR3 has 15 residues. Unmatched junction bases numbered 10, after V lost 5 bases and J lost 10 bases. The germline V gene has CDR1 MGHDK and CDR2 SYGVNS. CDR3 region: CASSPQDRVQSPLHF. The CDR3 coding sequence is TGTGCCAGCAGTCCCCAGGACAGGGTACAGTCACCCCTCCACTTT.

This rearrangement joins TRBV7-2 to TRBJ2-7; 8 nucleotides match TRBD2. With V trimmed by 5 bases and J by 0 bases, 6 bases remained unmatched. Germline CDR1 is SGHTA and CDR2 is FQGNSA. CDR3 length: 15 amino acids. This CDR3 reads CASSDGLALSYEQYF. CDR3 in DNA: TGTGCCAGCAGCGACGGACTAGCCCTCTCCTACGAGCAGTACTTC.

Worth noting for this clone: As the CDR3 is not closed by the conserved phenylalanine or tryptophan, this likely results from a read error. The gene calls are TRBV29-1 and TRBJ1-1, with 7 nucleotides matching TRBD1. Germline CDR1 reads SQVTM; CDR2 reads ANQGSEA. The CDR3 contains 13 residues. The V and J ends lost 2 bases and 5 bases, in that order; junction bases with no gene match: 5. Here the CDR3 DNA reads TGCAGCGTTGAATCGCCAGGGGGAACTGAAGCTTTCGTT. Protein sequence: CSVESPGGTEAFV.

This chain joins TRBV10-1 and TRBJ2-5, with D maybe TRBD2 (5 bases). The better agreement between TRBJ2-7 and the DNA end casts doubt on the J call. There are 14 residues in the CDR3. CDR1 WNHNN and CDR2 SYGVQD come from the germline V gene (reference sequence). DNA of the CDR3: TGCGCCAGCAGGGTTCGGACTCCTGACTACGAGCAGTACTTC. Translation: CASRVRTPDYEQYF.

V gene TRBV28 combines with J gene TRBJ1-4, with D possibly being TRBD1 (5 bases). V was clipped by 5 bases and J by 8 bases, with 9 bases between them. Germline assignment: CDR1 MDHEN and CDR2 SYDVKM. The CDR3 has 12 amino acids. CDR3 amino acids: CASSKGREKLFF. The CDR3 nucleotides are TGTGCCAGCAGTAAGGGGCGGGAAAAACTGTTTTTT. The variable domain in full, with the rest retrieved from reference TRBV28 and TRBJ1-4, is DVKVTQSSRYLVKRTGEKVFLECVQDMDHENMFWYRQDPGLGLRLIYFSYDVKMKEKGDIPEGYSVSREKKERFSLILESASTNQTSMYLCASSKGREKLFFGSGTQLSVL.

The V call is TRBV11-2, the J call TRBJ2-7; possibly TRBD2 for D (5 bases). This CDR3 contains 12 residues. Germline V gene lookup returns CDR1 SGHAT and CDR2 FQNNGV. Trimming removed 5 bases at V and 2 bases at J, with 7 bases between. The CDR3 region is CASSVGTYEQYF. For the CDR3, the DNA is TGTGCCAGCAGCGTCGGGACCTACGAGCAGTACTTC.

The chain joins TRBV5-6 to TRBJ1-4; no clear D. This CDR3 spans 14 amino acids. V lost 4 bases and J 8 bases, leaving 15 bases between the germline ends. Germline V gene data show CDR1 as SGHDT and CDR2 as YYEEEE. The CDR3 spells CASSQKIVREKLFF. DNA of the CDR3: TGTGCCAGCAGCCAAAAAATAGTGCGAGAAAAACTGTTTTTT.

This chain's CDR3 is CASSFGTRELYQETQYF. The CDR3 region has the DNA TGTGCCAGCAGCTTTGGGACACGCGAATTATACCAAGAGACCCAGTACTTC. This chain connects TRBV7-9 to TRBJ2-5; a possible D gene is TRBD1 (6 bases). The V end lost 3 bases, the J end lost 0 bases, and 17 bases lay between the germline ends. The CDR3 is 17 amino acids. Germline V gene lookup returns CDR1 SEHNR and CDR2 FQNEAQ (reference sequence).

The rearrangement joins TRBV2 to TRBJ1-5; TRBD1 might be the D (6 bases). Trimming took 6 bases from V and 3 from J, leaving 12 bases between them. Germline values: CDR1 SNHLY, CDR2 FYNNEI. The CDR3 loop spans 14 amino acids. CDR3 in DNA: TGTGCCAGCAGAGTGGACAGACTCAATCAGCCCCAGCATTTT. Translating it yields CASRVDRLNQPQHF.

The V call is TRBV10-1, the J call TRBJ2-3, with a tentative D call TRBD1 (6 bases). Deletions cut 5 bases from V and 9 bases from J, with 18 bases between. The CDR3 spans 14 residues. Looked up from germline, CDR1 is WNHNN and CDR2 is SYGVQD (reference sequence). Here the CDR3 reads CASSSEPGQYTQYF. CDR3 sequence (DNA): TGCGCCAGCAGTTCTGAACCCGGACAGTACACGCAGTATTTT.

This chain connects TRBV5-1 to TRBJ1-5; no definite D call. The germline V and J ends were trimmed by 0 bases and 4 bases, with 11 bases remaining between them. Germline V gene data show CDR1 as SGHRS and CDR2 as YFSETQ. There are 15 residues in the CDR3. CDR3 bases: TGCGCCAGCAGCTTGGGTCTCGGCGGAAATCAGCCCCAGCATTTT. Its protein is CASSLGLGGNQPQHF.